This is a list of T cell receptor beta chains from one sample in a study of regulatory T cells in long-lasting Graves disease. TCRdb reprocessed the multiplex PCR reads via MiXCR and lists one record per CDR3 protein. The table has about 460,000 distinct CDR3 sequences, approximately 14% seen once. These data also featured in a second study, about T cells in Graves' hyperthyroidism and ophthalmopathy.

The sequencing here drew on peripheral blood mononuclear cells (PBMCs), taken at new diagnosis, from a patient treated with antithyroid drugs. These receptors all stem from a woman between 50 and 59 years old with Graves disease. Each CDR3 is given with its conserved first and last residue. The D gene is left open where the match is weak. The size entry is marked missing in some rows and otherwise reads once, few, many or a size class.

D: TRBD2; size: -; J: TRBJ2-1; V: TRBV5-1; CDR3: CASSLPGLAGGETPYF; DNA: TGCGCCAGCAGCTTACCGGGACTAGCGGGAGGTGAGACCCCGTACTTC
D: -; size: many; J: TRBJ2-5; V: TRBV28; CDR3: CASSGGSETQYF; DNA: TGTGCCAGCAGTGGGGGTTCGGAGACCCAGTACTTC
D: TRBD1; size: many; J: TRBJ2-1; V: TRBV28; CDR3: CATLRQGTYNEQFF; DNA: TGTGCCACTCTAAGACAGGGGACCTACAATGAGCAGTTCTTC
D: -; size: -; J: TRBJ1-1; V: TRBV10-3; CDR3: CAISESGRYTEAFF; DNA: TGTGCCATCAGTGAGTCCGGCAGGTACACTGAAGCTTTCTTT
D: TRBD2; size: few; J: TRBJ2-2; V: TRBV29-1; CDR3: CSVERRGGGAPTGELFF; DNA: TGCAGCGTTGAAAGGCGAGGCGGGGGGGCACCCACCGGGGAGCTGTTTTTT
D: -; size: -; J: TRBJ2-2; V: TRBV7-3; CDR3: CASSLTPDYTGELFF; DNA: TGTGCCAGCAGCTTAACTCCAGATTACACCGGGGAGCTGTTTTTT
D: TRBD2; size: -; J: TRBJ2-5; V: TRBV7-7; CDR3: CASSLTPGGGSRETQYF; DNA: TGTGCTAGCAGCTTAACCCCAGGAGGCGGGAGTAGGGAGACCCAGTACTTC
D: TRBD1; size: many; J: TRBJ2-2; V: TRBV20-1; CDR3: CSATGTANTGELFF; DNA: TGCAGTGCTACGGGGACAGCGAACACCGGGGAGCTGTTTTTT
D: -; size: -; J: TRBJ1-1; V: TRBV10-3; CDR3: CAISESWGRGGNTEAFF; DNA: TGTGCCATCAGTGAGTCGTGGGGGCGGGGAGGGAACACTGAAGCTTTCTTT
D: -; size: many; J: TRBJ2-5; V: TRBV7-8; CDR3: CASSLSRSRPGALETQYF; DNA: TGTGCCAGCAGCTTATCGAGGAGCAGGCCGGGGGCACTAGAGACCCAGTACTTC
D: TRBD2; size: many; J: TRBJ2-1; V: TRBV28; CDR3: CASSLSGRAGNEQFF; DNA: TGTGCCAGCAGCCTTAGCGGGAGGGCCGGCAATGAGCAGTTCTTC
D: TRBD2; size: -; J: TRBJ2-2; V: TRBV7-3; CDR3: CASSFAAGPTGELFF; DNA: TGTGCCAGCAGCTTTGCAGCGGGACCCACCGGGGAGCTGTTTTTT
D: -; size: few; J: TRBJ2-5; V: TRBV11-2; CDR3: CASSLGGSGGVQETQYF; DNA: TGTGCCAGCAGCTTAGGAGGGTCAGGGGGGGTTCAAGAGACCCAGTACTTC
D: TRBD1; size: many; J: TRBJ2-7; V: TRBV20-1; CDR3: CSARGLRDEQYF; DNA: TGCAGTGCCAGGGGGTTGAGGGACGAGCAGTACTTC
D: -; size: many; J: TRBJ1-1; V: TRBV10-3; CDR3: CAISEYGMNTEAFF; DNA: TGTGCCATCAGTGAGTACGGGATGAACACTGAAGCTTTCTTT
D: TRBD2; size: many; J: TRBJ2-5; V: TRBV6-1; CDR3: CASMGGGIQETQYF; DNA: TGTGCCAGCATGGGCGGGGGAATTCAAGAGACCCAGTACTTC